The 16 T cell receptor beta chains in this list originate from one sample, sequenced in a study of T cell responses to AZD1222 COVID-19 vaccine. Data came from immunoSEQ multiplex PCR; TCRdb stores just in-frame clones and leaves some out. The sample lists 130,000 to 150,000 clones, 75% to 90% occurring once. The specimen comprised peripheral blood, sampled on day 0 of AZD1222 vaccination. The receptors originated from an adult in good health.

This sequence joins TRBV5-5 and TRBJ2-5; TRBD2 is a possible D gene (5 bases). Trimming shortened V by 2 bases and J by 5 bases, and 10 bases separated the two germline ends. The CDR3 totals 13 residues. Germline V gene sequence: CDR1 SGHKS, CDR2 YYEKEE (reference sequence). Here the CDR3 reads CASSFRGLETQYF. CDR3 in DNA: TGTGCCAGCAGCTTCCGGGGTCTCGAGACCCAGTACTTC.

J is TRBJ1-2 and V is TRBV5-1; 7 bases fit TRBD1. J gave up 1 base and V 7 bases, and 1 base lay outside the gene matches. From germline, CDR1 is SGHRS and CDR2 YFSETQ. The CDR3 is 12 residues long. CDR3 in amino acids: CASRQGNYGYTF. CDR3 nucleotide sequence: TGCGCCAGCCGACAGGGTAACTATGGCTACACCTTC.

The J gene is TRBJ1-5, the V gene TRBV3-1 (or the pseudogene TRBV3-2); no firm D call. Germline assignment: CDR1 LGHDT and CDR2 YNNKEL (reference sequence). V was pared by 6 bases and J by 3 bases, with 12 bases between. CDR3 length: 14 amino acids. In nucleotides, the CDR3 is TGTGCCAGCAGTCGAGGTGGCCACAATCAGCCCCAGCATTTT. This codes for CASSRGGHNQPQHF.

The gene calls are TRBV5-1 and TRBJ1-3, with 8 bases lining up with TRBD1. CDR1 is SGHRS and CDR2 is YFSETQ in the germline V gene. This CDR3 has 16 residues. V lost 4 bases to trimming and J lost 0 bases; unmatched junction nucleotides: 6. CDR3 amino acids: CASSLGDRSSGNTIYF. Written as DNA, the CDR3 is TGCGCCAGCAGCCTGGGGGACAGGTCCTCTGGAAACACCATATATTTT.

The V gene is TRBV6-5, the J gene TRBJ1-4; D perhaps matches TRBD1 (5 bases). This CDR3 has 14 amino acids. Trimming removed 5 bases at V and 0 bases at J, with 7 bases between. Germline CDR1 reads MNHEY; CDR2 reads SVGAGI. This CDR3 is CASSTRATNEKLFF. CDR3 DNA: TGTGCCAGCAGTACCAGGGCAACTAATGAAAAACTGTTTTTT.

V and J are TRBV7-2 and TRBJ1-1; D not resolved. The V gene lost 0 bases and the J gene lost 0 bases, with 5 bases spanning the gap. This CDR3 has 14 amino acids. Germline loops: CDR1 SGHTA, CDR2 FQGNSA. The CDR3 region is CASSLAIMNTEAFF. CDR3 nucleotide sequence: TGTGCCAGCAGCTTAGCGATAATGAACACTGAAGCTTTCTTT.

The gene calls are TRBV7-9 and TRBJ2-2; D might be TRBD1 (6 bases). The CDR3 runs 18 residues. V was pared by 5 bases and J by 7 bases, with 26 bases between. CDR1 and CDR2 from the germline V gene are SEHNR and FQNEAQ (reference sequence). CDR3 nucleotide sequence: TGTGCCAGCAGCCGACCGGATTGGTTTGGGGGCTTGGACGGGGAGCTGTTTTTT. This sequence encodes CASSRPDWFGGLDGELFF.

The count of this clone is one. The rearrangement links TRBV6-1 to TRBJ2-4; D gene uncertain. This CDR3 has 13 amino acids. Germline V gene lookup returns CDR1 MNHNS and CDR2 SASEGT. Trimming took off 0 bases at V and 8 bases at J, with 8 bases between the two ends. The CDR3 region has the DNA TGTGCCAGCAGTGAAGCCTGGGTAGACATTCAGTACTTC. Translated, it gives CASSEAWVDIQYF.

V and J are TRBV5-1 and TRBJ2-2, with D possibly being TRBD1 (6 bases). The CDR3 consists of 15 residues. Germline V gene sequence: CDR1 SGHRS, CDR2 YFSETQ. Trimming removed 3 bases from V and 2 bases from J, with 11 bases in between. DNA for the CDR3: TGCGCCAGCAGCTGGCCCAGGGGTAACACCGGGGAGCTGTTTTTT. Translation: CASSWPRGNTGELFF.

Only one count was recorded for this clone. The chain employs TRBV7-9 and TRBJ1-2; 7 bases agree with TRBD1. Germline CDR1 reads SEHNR; CDR2 reads FQNEAQ (reference sequence). The CDR3 spans 15 residues. With V trimmed by 1 base and J by 5 bases, 7 bases remained unmatched. CDR3 region: CASSLGQGGVYGYTF. DNA of the CDR3: TGTGCCAGCAGCTTAGGACAGGGAGGTGTGTATGGCTACACCTTC.

DNA of the CDR3: TGTGCCACCAGCAGAGATAAAAGGGACATTTGGGGTCATCAGCCCCAGCATTTT. This translates into CATSRDKRDIWGHQPQHF. The V call is TRBV15, the J call TRBJ1-5, with a tentative D call TRBD1 (6 bases). Germline assignment: CDR1 LNHNV and CDR2 YYDKDF (reference sequence). Trimming removed 0 bases from V and 5 bases from J, with 20 bases in between. The CDR3 has 18 residues.

The chain combines TRBV7-2 with TRBJ2-7; a weak D match, TRBD1 (6 bases). The CDR3 has 13 amino acids. Germline loops: CDR1 SGHTA, CDR2 FQGNSA. Deletions cut 6 bases from V and 3 bases from J, with 12 bases between. The CDR3, as DNA: TGTGCCAGCAGTACGGGACATTTCTACGAGCAGTACTTC. This translates into CASSTGHFYEQYF.

The CDR3 region is CASSPARRQKNTEAFF. In DNA form, the CDR3 reads TGTGCCAGCAGCCCAGCCCGGCGACAAAAGAACACTGAAGCTTTCTTT. The rearrangement uses TRBV7-9 and TRBJ1-1; the D is unclear. The CDR3 extends over 16 amino acids. Trimming took off 5 bases at V and 1 base at J, with 17 bases between the two ends. Germline CDR1 is SEHNR and CDR2 is FQNEAQ (reference sequence).

CDR3 nucleotide sequence: TGTGCCAGCAGCTTAGTTGGGGGAAACACTGAAGCTTTCTTT. Protein product: CASSLVGGNTEAFF. V is TRBV11-2 and J is TRBJ1-1, with D maybe TRBD1 (5 bases). The CDR3 extends over 14 amino acids. The ends were cut back, 1 base at V and 2 bases at J, with 8 bases in the middle. Per the germline V gene, CDR1 is SGHAT and CDR2 is FQNNGV.

This chain links TRBV5-4 with TRBJ1-6; D gene unclear. The V gene's germline CDR1 is SGHNT and CDR2 YYREEE (reference sequence). Trimming took off 4 bases at V and 8 bases at J, with 13 bases between the two ends. CDR3 length: 14 residues. The CDR3 is CASSLSSGYSPLHF. DNA of the CDR3: TGTGCCAGCAGCCTTTCCTCGGGGTATTCACCCCTCCACTTT.

The genes are TRBV28 and TRBJ1-2; D remains ambiguous. Germline CDR1 and CDR2: MDHEN and SYDVKM. The CDR3 loop spans 12 amino acids. V lost 6 bases and J lost 5, with 10 bases in between. CDR3 protein: CASSAGLYGYTF. In nucleotides, the CDR3 is TGTGCCAGCAGCGCAGGCTTATATGGCTACACCTTC.